Listed below are T cell receptor beta chains from one sample, sequenced in a study of Graves' ophthalmopathy and Graves' hyperthyroidism. TCRdb redid the calling of the multiplex PCR reads with MiXCR, one entry per CDR3 protein. Of 450,000 to 600,000 distinct CDR3 sequences in the sample, under 45% are singletons; the top ten hold about 4.1%. Input material: peripheral blood or thyroid tissue (not recorded which). These receptors came from an adult man with Graves' hyperthyroidism. Both conserved end residues are part of each CDR3. A D gene is named only where the DNA matches it firmly. Some rows have no size entry. The others give once, few or many, or a class for an expanded clone.

J: TRBJ1-6; V: TRBV7-8; size: NA; D: TRBD1; DNA: TGTGCCAGCAGCTTTCTACTACAGGGGGAATCACCCCTCCACTTT; CDR3: CASSFLLQGESPLHF
J: TRBJ2-2; V: TRBV7-2; size: NA; D: NA; DNA: TGTGCCAGCAGCGTAGAGGACGGGGAGCTGTTTTTT; CDR3: CASSVEDGELFF
J: TRBJ2-7; V: TRBV5-4; size: many; D: NA; DNA: TGTGCCAGCAGCCGGGGACTTGGTACCTACGAGCAGTACTTC; CDR3: CASSRGLGTYEQYF
J: TRBJ1-1; V: TRBV7-4; size: once; D: TRBD1; DNA: TGTGCCGCCAGCAGCGAAAGGACAGGGAACACTGAAGCTTTCTTT; CDR3: CAASSERTGNTEAFF
J: TRBJ2-7; V: TRBV7-9; size: NA; D: TRBD1; DNA: TGTGCCAGCAGCCCGGACAGGGGGCTATCCGAGCAGTACTTC; CDR3: CASSPDRGLSEQYF
J: TRBJ1-2; V: TRBV15; size: many; D: NA; DNA: TGTGCCACCAGCAGAGATCTTAACGGTAGAGATGGCTACACCTTC; CDR3: CATSRDLNGRDGYTF
J: TRBJ1-1; V: TRBV7-9; size: NA; D: TRBD1; DNA: TGTGCCACCAGCAGGGACAGGGTCTCCACTGAAGCTTTCTTT; CDR3: CATSRDRVSTEAFF
J: TRBJ2-7; V: TRBV5-4; size: NA; D: TRBD1; DNA: TGTGCCAGCAGCTTTACCGGGACAGGCCTCTCCTACGAGCAGTACTTC; CDR3: CASSFTGTGLSYEQYF
J: TRBJ1-2; V: TRBV20-1; size: many; D: NA; DNA: TGCAGTCTAGCACCGTCTAACTATGGCTACACCTTC; CDR3: CSLAPSNYGYTF
J: TRBJ1-5; V: TRBV27; size: NA; D: NA; DNA: TGTGCCAGCAGCGAGGGACCCTCGGGACCCCAGCATTTT; CDR3: CASSEGPSGPQHF
J: TRBJ2-7; V: TRBV7-2; size: many; D: NA; DNA: TGTGCCAGCAGCTTAGGCTGGAGGGCCTCTCGGATCTACGAGCAGTACTTC; CDR3: CASSLGWRASRIYEQYF
J: TRBJ2-5; V: TRBV12-3/TRBV12-4; size: NA; D: TRBD1; DNA: TGTGCCAGCAGCACGACAGGGGATCAGACCCAGTACTTC; CDR3: CASSTTGDQTQYF
J: TRBJ2-2; V: TRBV20-1; size: many; D: NA; DNA: TGCAGTGCTATGGGCGGGAACACCGGGGAGCTGTTTTTT; CDR3: CSAMGGNTGELFF
J: TRBJ2-1; V: TRBV20-1; size: NA; D: NA; DNA: TGCAGTGCTAGAGGAACCAGGGATGAGCAGTTCTTC; CDR3: CSARGTRDEQFF
J: TRBJ2-7; V: TRBV20-1; size: NA; D: TRBD2; DNA: TGCAGTGCTAGGGGGACTAGCGGGAGGGAATCCTACGAGCAGTACTTC; CDR3: CSARGTSGRESYEQYF
J: TRBJ1-3; V: TRBV29-1; size: NA; D: NA; DNA: TGCAGCGTTGAACCGACAGGTCCCTCTGGAAACACCATATATTTT; CDR3: CSVEPTGPSGNTIYF
J: TRBJ1-4; V: TRBV4-1; size: NA; D: NA; DNA: TGCGCCAGCAGCCAACCCCTCGCCGGTTATAATGAAAAACTGTTTTTT; CDR3: CASSQPLAGYNEKLFF
J: TRBJ2-7; V: TRBV20-1; size: NA; D: NA; DNA: TGCAGTGCTAGAGGGGACCTATTCGGGGAGCAGTACTTC; CDR3: CSARGDLFGEQYF
J: TRBJ2-5; V: TRBV7-6; size: many; D: NA; DNA: TGTGCCAGCAGCTTAGAGCTGGAGACCCAGTACTTC; CDR3: CASSLELETQYF
J: TRBJ2-3; V: TRBV20-1; size: once; D: NA; DNA: TGCAGTGCTAGAGATAGACTCCCGGACTACTCCACCACAGATACGCAGTATTTT; CDR3: CSARDRLPDYSTTDTQYF
J: TRBJ1-6; V: TRBV5-1; size: NA; D: NA; DNA: TGCGCCAGCAGCTTGTCGGGGGGCTCGAATCAGCCCCTCCACTTT; CDR3: CASSLSGGSNQPLHF
J: TRBJ2-7; V: TRBV2; size: once; D: NA; DNA: TGTGCCAGCACCCCCCCAGACGCGTACTTC; CDR3: CASTPPDAYF